The present TCR beta chain was sequenced within a study of early T cells in non-severe SARS-CoV-2 infection. Researchers attached unique molecular identifiers to individual cDNA molecules. From the 5' RACE reads, TCRdb called clonotypes with MiXCR, one entry per CDR3 protein. The sample holds tens of thousands of distinct CDR3 sequences, more than 4% seen once. This clonotype was picked up many times. Sequences were obtained from whole blood. The sequence was collected from an adult who was a healthcare worker with PCR-confirmed SARS-CoV-2 infection or an uninfected control (not recorded which).

DNA of the CDR3: TGTGCCAGCAAGTATGGGGTGGGGACAGGTAATCAGCCCCAGCATTTT. The encoded protein is CASKYGVGTGNQPQHF. This chain connects TRBV2 to TRBJ1-5; 8 bases align to TRBD1. J was trimmed by 4 bases and V by 7 bases; bases with no gene match: 12. The CDR3 length is 16 residues. Germline V gene data show CDR1 as SNHLY and CDR2 as FYNNEI.